The 8 T cell receptor beta chains in this list originate from one sample, sequenced in a study of lymphopenia after photon versus proton radiotherapy. Generated by immunoSEQ multiplex PCR, the TCRdb table keeps only in-frame clones and is missing some. The sample shows 160,000 or so clones, approximately 91% of them seen only once. The source material was peripheral blood, sampled from a patient treated with photon-based radiotherapy. Receptors originate from a man in his forties or fifties with gastric cancer.

The chain uses TRBV10-3 and TRBJ2-3, with a possible D match to TRBD1 (5 bases). In germline, CDR1 is ENHRY, CDR2 SYGVKD. The CDR3 has 14 amino acids. Trimming took 4 bases from V and 4 from J, leaving 12 bases between them. Here the CDR3 DNA reads TGTGCCATCAGTGGTGGGGCGATCGCAGATACGCAGTATTTT. Protein: CAISGGAIADTQYF.

The gene calls are TRBV7-6 and TRBJ2-1; the match to TRBD2 covers 14 bases. Germline V gene data show CDR1 as SGHVS and CDR2 as FNYEAQ. The CDR3 spans 17 residues. The ends lost 5 bases at V and 8 bases at J; junction bases unmatched: 11. The CDR3 nucleotides are TGTGCCAGCAGCCCCCTGGGACTAGCGGGAGTTATCGATGAGCAGTTCTTC. This encodes CASSPLGLAGVIDEQFF.

V is TRBV10-3 and J is TRBJ2-1; possibly TRBD1 for D (6 bases). CDR3 length: 14 residues. Germline V gene lookup returns CDR1 ENHRY and CDR2 SYGVKD. V was shortened by 4 bases and J by 5 bases, with 12 bases between the two germline ends. CDR3 sequence: CAISGTASDNEQFF. Written as DNA, the CDR3 is TGTGCCATCAGTGGGACAGCCTCGGACAATGAGCAGTTCTTC.

This chain joins TRBV4-3 and TRBJ2-2; no clear D. The CDR3 loop spans 16 amino acids. Trimming took 4 bases from V and 1 from J, leaving 13 bases between them. CDR1 LGHNA and CDR2 YSLEER come from the germline V gene. The CDR3 DNA reads TGCGCCAGCAGCCCCGGATCAGAGTTGAACACCGGGGAGCTGTTTTTT. This encodes CASSPGSELNTGELFF.

The chain couples TRBV28 to TRBJ1-2, with a weak D call TRBD1 (6 bases). The germline CDR1 and CDR2 sequences are MDHEN and SYDVKM. V shed 5 bases and J shed 4 bases, with 8 bases lying between them. CDR3 length: 12 residues. The CDR3 sequence: CASSPGAYGYTF. For the CDR3, the DNA is TGTGCCAGCAGTCCAGGGGCCTATGGCTACACCTTC.

V is TRBV5-4 and J is TRBJ2-1; 16 nucleotides match TRBD2. J gave up 9 bases and V 2 bases, and 2 bases lay outside the gene matches. The CDR3 totals 15 residues. The germline V gene encodes CDR1 SGHNT and CDR2 YYREEE (reference sequence). The CDR3 reads CASSLGTSGRGEQFF. Written as DNA, the CDR3 is TGTGCCAGCAGCTTAGGGACTAGCGGGAGGGGTGAGCAGTTCTTC.

This clone turned up a few times. The chain uses TRBV5-5 and TRBJ2-2; 8 bases fit TRBD2. Germline V CDR1 and CDR2: SGHKS, YYEKEE (reference sequence). The V and J ends lost 2 bases and 4 bases, in that order; junction bases with no gene match: 7. CDR3 length: 16 amino acids. CDR3 sequence (DNA): TGTGCCAGCAGCTTCGGGACTAGTAAGATCACCGGGGAGCTGTTTTTT. This encodes CASSFGTSKITGELFF.

This clone was seen more than once but under ten times. This chain connects TRBV2 to TRBJ2-7, with D hard to call. This CDR3 is 10 amino acids long. V was pared by 4 bases and J by 3 bases, with 1 base between. From germline, CDR1 is SNHLY and CDR2 FYNNEI. CDR3 residues: CASSVYEQYF. DNA for the CDR3: TGTGCCAGCAGTGTCTACGAGCAGTACTTC.